These 21 T cell receptor beta chains came from one sample sequenced in a study of cytomegalovirus exposure and HLA in healthy donors. The primer mix had 60 Vbeta and 13 Jbeta primers. Clones were sequenced by immunoSEQ multiplex PCR, and TCRdb holds only the in-frame ones, with some missing. The sample yields approximately 100,000 clones, roughly 84% seen once. The sample comprised PBMCs. Receptors were obtained from a woman younger than 35 in good health and CMV-seronegative.

This CDR3 reads CASTELQGTTEAFF. CDR3 nucleotides: TGTGCCAGCACTGAGTTGCAGGGGACCACTGAAGCTTTCTTT. V is TRBV2 and J is TRBJ1-1; a possible D gene is TRBD1 (6 bases). The CDR3 sequence is 14 residues long. From germline, CDR1 is SNHLY and CDR2 FYNNEI. Trimming shortened V by 7 bases and J by 4 bases, and 16 bases separated the two germline ends.

This chain links TRBV7-9 with TRBJ1-3; D ambiguous. Germline CDR1 SEHNR, CDR2 FQNEAQ (reference sequence). The CDR3 length is 15 residues. Trimming left V 5 bases short and J 2 bases short, with 13 bases between. The CDR3 loop is CASSPLPLAGNTIYF. The CDR3 region has the DNA TGTGCCAGCAGCCCACTTCCGCTCGCTGGAAACACCATATATTTT.

V usage is TRBV30 and J usage is TRBJ2-5, with D perhaps TRBD1 (5 bases). The CDR3 loop spans 14 amino acids. From germline, CDR1 is GTSNPN and CDR2 SVGIG (reference sequence). V was trimmed by 0 bases and J by 5 bases, leaving 13 bases between them. The CDR3 coding sequence is TGTGCCTGGAGTGTGTGGCAGGGTAGGGAGACCCAGTACTTC. This codes for CAWSVWQGRETQYF.

The rearrangement links TRBV7-9 to TRBJ2-1; tentative D call: TRBD2 (5 bases). Deletions cut 5 bases from V and 2 bases from J, with 13 bases between. CDR1 and CDR2 (germline): SEHNR, FQNEAQ (reference sequence). This CDR3 spans 15 amino acids. The CDR3 loop reads CASSPRGGTYNEQFF. In nucleotides, the CDR3 is TGTGCCAGCAGCCCTCGAGGAGGAACCTACAATGAGCAGTTCTTC.

This rearrangement joins TRBV10-3 to TRBJ2-7; D not certain. Germline CDR1 ENHRY, CDR2 SYGVKD. The CDR3 extends over 12 amino acids. V was clipped by 8 bases and J by 0 bases, with 8 bases between them. CDR3 bases: TGTGCCATCTTCTCTCGCTCCTACGAGCAGTACTTC. Its protein is CAIFSRSYEQYF.

This clone was detected once. The gene calls are TRBV30 and TRBJ1-4; D not certain. In germline, CDR1 is GTSNPN, CDR2 SVGIG (reference sequence). CDR3 length: 15 residues. Trimming shortened V by 1 base and J by 1 base, and 10 bases separated the two germline ends. CDR3: CAWSAPQLTNEKLFF. The CDR3 nucleotides read TGTGCCTGGAGTGCACCACAGCTAACTAATGAAAAACTGTTTTTT.

V and J are TRBV4-2 and TRBJ1-2; D not resolved. Trimming pared 0 bases from V and 8 bases from J, leaving 13 bases between. Per the germline V gene, CDR1 is LGHNA and CDR2 is YNFKEQ. This CDR3 has 14 residues. Here the CDR3 reads CASSQERSAVGYTF. CDR3 nucleotide sequence: TGTGCCAGCAGCCAAGAAAGGAGCGCCGTGGGCTACACCTTC.

The chain joins TRBV7-8 to TRBJ2-5, with TRBD2 matching over 9 bases. Germline V gives CDR1 SGHVS, CDR2 FQNEAQ. This CDR3 contains 14 residues. Unmatched junction bases numbered 6, after V lost 5 bases and J lost 5 bases. The CDR3 reads CASSRTSAPETQYF. DNA of the CDR3: TGTGCCAGCAGCAGGACTAGCGCCCCCGAGACCCAGTACTTC. Full variable domain (rest looked up from reference TRBV7-8 and TRBJ2-5): GAGVSQSPRYKVAKRGQDVALRCDPISGHVSLFWYQQALGQGPEFLTYFQNEAQLDKSGLPSDRFFAERPEGSVSTLKIQRTQQEDSAVYLCASSRTSAPETQYFGPGTRLLVL.

This chain's CDR3 is CASSPPGSNLAGGNINEQFF. CDR3 sequence (DNA): TGCGCCAGCAGCCCCCCCGGGTCCAATTTAGCGGGAGGGAATATAAATGAGCAGTTCTTC. The rearrangement links TRBV5-1 to TRBJ2-1; 11 nucleotides align to TRBD2. Germline assignment: CDR1 SGHRS and CDR2 YFSETQ. V was pared by 4 bases and J by 7 bases, with 22 bases of the junction left unmatched. The CDR3 runs to 20 residues.

This rearrangement joins TRBV7-9 to TRBJ2-7; 10 bases are a match to TRBD2. Germline-derived CDR1 and CDR2 are SEHNR and FQNEAQ (reference sequence). V shed 2 bases, J shed 3 bases, and the junction held 1 base outside the gene matches. The CDR3 consists of 14 residues. The CDR3 nucleotides are TGTGCCAGCAGCTTAACTAGCGGGAACTACGAGCAGTACTTC. Translated: CASSLTSGNYEQYF.

This sequence joins TRBV28 and TRBJ2-7; TRBD2 matches 11 bases. The ends lost 2 bases at V and 9 bases at J; junction bases unmatched: 12. Per the germline V gene, CDR1 is MDHEN and CDR2 is SYDVKM. The CDR3 sequence is 16 residues long. CDR3 nucleotides: TGTGCCAGCAGTTTAGTCTTAGGGGCTAGCGGGAGGTGGCAGTACTTC. It specifies CASSLVLGASGRWQYF. Together with reference TRBV28 and TRBJ2-7, the CDR3 gives the full variable domain: DVKVTQSSRYLVKRTGEKVFLECVQDMDHENMFWYRQDPGLGLRLIYFSYDVKMKEKGDIPEGYSVSREKKERFSLILESASTNQTSMYLCASSLVLGASGRWQYFGPGTRLTVT.

The chain links TRBV9 to TRBJ2-5; D gene ambiguous. The end of the DNA aligns better with TRBJ2-7, so the J call may be wrong. This CDR3 has 14 amino acids. The germline gives CDR1 SGDLS, CDR2 YYNGEE. CDR3 loop: CASSVGSLEYEQYF. Written as DNA, the CDR3 is TGTGCCAGCAGCGTCGGGTCGTTGGAATACGAGCAGTACTTC.

CDR3 nucleotides: TGCAGCGTTTTTGCGGGGGGGCTAAATACGCAGTATTTT. Protein: CSVFAGGLNTQYF. The chain has TRBV29-1 and TRBJ2-3; 9 nucleotides align to TRBD2. The CDR3 runs 13 residues. Unmatched junction bases numbered 7, after V lost 5 bases and J lost 7 bases. Germline CDR1 and CDR2: SQVTM and ANQGSEA.

This chain joins TRBV28 and TRBJ2-7; 9 bases line up with TRBD1. The CDR3 is 15 residues long. V shed 3 bases and J 1 base; nucleotides not matched to a gene: 4. Germline loops: CDR1 MDHEN, CDR2 SYDVKM. The CDR3 sequence is CASSFQTGGSYEQYF. In DNA, the CDR3 is TGTGCCAGCAGTTTCCAGACAGGGGGTTCCTACGAGCAGTACTTC.

The chain is built from TRBV5-1 and TRBJ2-3; perhaps TRBD1 as D (5 bases). V was trimmed by 2 bases and J by 0 bases, leaving 10 bases between them. CDR1 SGHRS and CDR2 YFSETQ come from the germline V gene. The CDR3 totals 15 residues. In DNA, the CDR3 is TGCGCCAGCAGCTTAACTGGGGCTAGCACAGATACGCAGTATTTT. This sequence encodes CASSLTGASTDTQYF.

The V gene is TRBV4-3, the J gene TRBJ1-1, with a weak D call TRBD1 (5 bases). Germline assignment: CDR1 LGHNA and CDR2 YSLEER. The V and J ends lost 0 bases and 7 bases respectively, with 15 bases between them. The CDR3 is made up of 15 amino acids. For the CDR3, the DNA is TGCGCCAGCAGCCAAGATCACTTGACAGTTAATGAAGCTTTCTTT. Its translation: CASSQDHLTVNEAFF.

J is TRBJ2-5 and V is TRBV6-1, with D possibly TRBD1 on 5 matching bases. Trimming cost V 0 bases and J 0 bases, with 11 bases left between them. This CDR3 has 16 amino acids. The germline gives CDR1 MNHNS, CDR2 SASEGT. CDR3 sequence: CASSEARARDQETQYF. Written as DNA, the CDR3 is TGTGCCAGCAGTGAAGCCCGTGCCAGGGACCAAGAGACCCAGTACTTC.

The chain is built from TRBV9 and TRBJ2-5; 8 positions agree with TRBD1. V lost 4 bases and J lost 4; bases outside the gene matches: 12. Germline V CDR1 and CDR2: SGDLS, YYNGEE. This CDR3 region has 16 residues. The CDR3 loop reads CASSSGTGTGPETQYF. The CDR3 DNA reads as TGTGCCAGCAGCTCCGGGACCGGGACAGGTCCAGAGACCCAGTACTTC.

The chain's CDR3 is CASSDQGDRVGKLFF. The CDR3 DNA reads as TGTGCCAGCAGTGATCAGGGGGACAGGGTGGGGAAACTGTTTTTT. The genes are TRBV2 and TRBJ1-4; 9 bases are a match to TRBD1. Trimming removed 3 bases from V and 11 bases from J; junction bases left unmatched: 10. The germline gives CDR1 SNHLY, CDR2 FYNNEI. The CDR3 covers 15 residues.

The chain joins TRBV7-9 to TRBJ2-5; TRBD1 might be the D (6 bases). The V gene's germline CDR1 is SEHNR and CDR2 FQNEAQ (reference sequence). This CDR3 has 14 amino acids. V lost 5 bases, J lost 5 bases, and 15 bases lay in between. CDR3 protein: CASSRTGLGETQYF. The CDR3 DNA is TGTGCCAGCAGCCGAACAGGGTTGGGGGAGACCCAGTACTTC.

The chain links TRBV7-9 to TRBJ1-1, with TRBD1 as a possible D gene (5 bases). The germline CDR1 and CDR2 sequences are SEHNR and FQNEAQ (reference sequence). This CDR3 is built from 12 residues. Between the trimmed V and J ends, which lost 7 bases and 0 bases, there was a span of 6 bases. The CDR3 coding sequence is TGTGCCAGCAAGGGGCTGAACACTGAAGCTTTCTTT. It is translated as CASKGLNTEAFF. The variable domain in full, completed from reference TRBV7-9 and TRBJ1-1, reads DTGVSQNPRHKITKRGQNVTFRCDPISEHNRLYWYRQTLGQGPEFLTYFQNEAQLEKSRLLSDRFSAERPKGSFSTLEIQRTEQGDSAMYLCASKGLNTEAFFGQGTRLTVV.